This TCR beta chain was recorded in a study of cytomegalovirus exposure and HLA in healthy donors. Study background: Previous work identified 95 million to 140 million unique TCR beta sequences from around 200 million T cells.

Trimming cost V 6 bases and J 2 bases, with 14 bases left between them. The CDR3 spans 15 residues. Germline assignment: CDR1 MNHNY and CDR2 SVGAGI (reference sequence). To note about this clone: Its antigen is unknown.

Findings of the study overall: The majority of CMV-associated TCR beta chains were reported as apparently HLA-restricted in a later analysis. In a later analysis, TCR beta V- and J-gene trimming showed a link to a missense DCLRE1C variant. A classifier reportedly called cytomegalovirus status with high sensitivity and specificity.

PCR primers comprised 60 Vbeta and 13 Jbeta primers. Assay used: immunoSEQ multiplex PCR; TCRdb lists only in-frame clones, some missing. This sample's table reports around 44,000 clones. The sample was PBMCs. This TCR derives from a male donor in good health and CMV-seropositive. V gene TRBV6-6 combines with J gene TRBJ2-1; possibly TRBD2 for D (5 bases). The CDR3 sequence: CASSPDFGAYNEQFF. In nucleotides, the CDR3 is TGTGCCAGCAGCCCGGACTTCGGGGCCTACAATGAGCAGTTCTTC.